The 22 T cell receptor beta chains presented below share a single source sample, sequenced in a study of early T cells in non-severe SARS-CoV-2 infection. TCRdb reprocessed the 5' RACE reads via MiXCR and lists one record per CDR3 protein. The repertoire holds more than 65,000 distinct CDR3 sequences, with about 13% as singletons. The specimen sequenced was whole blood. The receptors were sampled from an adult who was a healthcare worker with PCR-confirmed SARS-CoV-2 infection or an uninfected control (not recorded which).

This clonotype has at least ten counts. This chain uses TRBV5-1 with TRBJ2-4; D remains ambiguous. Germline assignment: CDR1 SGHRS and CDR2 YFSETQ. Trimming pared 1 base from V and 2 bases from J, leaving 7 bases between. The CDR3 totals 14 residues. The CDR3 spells CASSLTEPKNIQYF. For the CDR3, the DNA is TGCGCCAGCAGCTTGACTGAACCCAAAAACATTCAGTACTTC.

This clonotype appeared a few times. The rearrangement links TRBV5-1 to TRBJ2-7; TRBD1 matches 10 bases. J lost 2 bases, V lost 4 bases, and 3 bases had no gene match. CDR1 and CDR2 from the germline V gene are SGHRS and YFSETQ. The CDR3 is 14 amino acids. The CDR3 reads CASSHGQGAYEQYF. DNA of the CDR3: TGCGCCAGCAGCCACGGACAGGGGGCCTACGAGCAGTACTTC.

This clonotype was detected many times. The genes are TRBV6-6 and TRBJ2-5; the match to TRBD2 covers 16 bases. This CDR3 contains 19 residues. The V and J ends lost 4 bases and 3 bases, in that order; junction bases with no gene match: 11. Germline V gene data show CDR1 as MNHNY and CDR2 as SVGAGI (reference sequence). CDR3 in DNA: TGTGCCAGCAGTTCCCCGGGACTAGCGGGGGGGCCTTTGGAAGAGACCCAGTACTTC. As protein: CASSSPGLAGGPLEETQYF.

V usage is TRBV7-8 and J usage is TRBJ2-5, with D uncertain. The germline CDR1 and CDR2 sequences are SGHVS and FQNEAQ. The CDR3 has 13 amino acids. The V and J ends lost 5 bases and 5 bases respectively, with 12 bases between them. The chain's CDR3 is CASSPPRLETQYF. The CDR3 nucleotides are TGTGCCAGCAGCCCCCCCCGTTTGGAGACCCAGTACTTC.

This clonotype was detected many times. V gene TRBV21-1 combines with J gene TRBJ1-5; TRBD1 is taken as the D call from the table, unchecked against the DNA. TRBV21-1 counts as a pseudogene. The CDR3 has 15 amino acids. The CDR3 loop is CASLGRINSNQPQHF. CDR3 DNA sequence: TGTGCCAGCCTGGGGCGGATTAATAGCAATCAGCCCCAGCATTTT.

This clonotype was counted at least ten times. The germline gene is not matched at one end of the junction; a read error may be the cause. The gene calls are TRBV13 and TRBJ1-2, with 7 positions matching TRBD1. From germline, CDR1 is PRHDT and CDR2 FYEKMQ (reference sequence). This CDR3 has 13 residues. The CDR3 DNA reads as TGTGCCAACAGCCATCTGACAGGGAATGGCTACACCTTC. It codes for CANSHLTGNGYTF.

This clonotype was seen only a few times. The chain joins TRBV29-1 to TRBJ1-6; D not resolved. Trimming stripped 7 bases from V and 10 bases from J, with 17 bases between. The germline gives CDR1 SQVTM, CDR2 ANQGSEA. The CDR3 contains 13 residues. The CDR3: CSAQDGRQSPLHF. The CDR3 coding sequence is TGCAGCGCGCAGGACGGCCGGCAGTCACCCCTCCACTTT.

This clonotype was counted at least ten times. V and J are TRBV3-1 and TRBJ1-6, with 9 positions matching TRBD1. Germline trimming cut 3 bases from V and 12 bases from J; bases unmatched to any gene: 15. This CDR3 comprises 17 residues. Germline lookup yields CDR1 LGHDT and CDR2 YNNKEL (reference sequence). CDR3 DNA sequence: TGTGCCAGCAGCCAGGTCGGGACAGGGATTCGATCATTACCCCTCCACTTT. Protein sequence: CASSQVGTGIRSLPLHF.

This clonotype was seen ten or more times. Here the CDR3 DNA reads TGTGCCAGCAGCTCGGGACTTAAAAATGAGCAGTTCTTC. This sequence encodes CASSSGLKNEQFF. V and J are TRBV7-8 and TRBJ2-1; TRBD2 is a possible D gene (6 bases). The CDR3 consists of 13 residues. V was pared by 4 bases and J by 7 bases, with 11 bases between. CDR1 is SGHVS and CDR2 is FQNEAQ in the germline V gene.

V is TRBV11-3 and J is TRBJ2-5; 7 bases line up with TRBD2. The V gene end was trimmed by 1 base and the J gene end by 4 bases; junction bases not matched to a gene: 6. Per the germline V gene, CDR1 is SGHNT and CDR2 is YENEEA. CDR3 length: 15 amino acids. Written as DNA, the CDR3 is TGTGCCAGCAGCTTAGCGGGAGGAAGAGGAGAGACCCAGTACTTC. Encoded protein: CASSLAGGRGETQYF.

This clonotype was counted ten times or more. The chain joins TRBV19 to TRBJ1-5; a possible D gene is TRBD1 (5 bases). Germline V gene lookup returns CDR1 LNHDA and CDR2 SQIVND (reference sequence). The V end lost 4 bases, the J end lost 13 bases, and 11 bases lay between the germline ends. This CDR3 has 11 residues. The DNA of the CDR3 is TGTGCCAGTAGTACCGGGACGGCGCAGCATTTT. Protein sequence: CASSTGTAQHF.

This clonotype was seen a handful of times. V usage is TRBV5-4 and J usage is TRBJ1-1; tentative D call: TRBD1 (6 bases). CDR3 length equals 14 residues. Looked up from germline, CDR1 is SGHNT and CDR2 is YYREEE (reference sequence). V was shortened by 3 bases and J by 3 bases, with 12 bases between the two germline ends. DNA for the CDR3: TGTGCCAGCAGCTGGGGAGGGGGATACACTGAAGCTTTCTTT. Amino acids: CASSWGGGYTEAFF.

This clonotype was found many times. In DNA form, the CDR3 reads TGTGCCAGCAGCCCTGACAGGGATCCCGGGGAGCTGTTTTTT. It translates to CASSPDRDPGELFF. The chain has TRBV6-2 or TRBV6-3 and TRBJ2-2; 7 nucleotides match TRBD1. Trimming took 6 bases from V and 6 from J; bases not matched to a gene: 7. This CDR3 spans 14 amino acids. The germline V gene encodes CDR1 MNHEY and CDR2 SVGEGT.

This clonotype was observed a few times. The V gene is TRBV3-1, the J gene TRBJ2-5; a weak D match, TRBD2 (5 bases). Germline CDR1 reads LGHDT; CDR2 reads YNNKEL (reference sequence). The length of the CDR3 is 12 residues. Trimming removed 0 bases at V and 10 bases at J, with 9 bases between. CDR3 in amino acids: CASSQDRRNQYF. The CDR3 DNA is TGTGCCAGCAGCCAAGATAGGAGGAACCAGTACTTC.

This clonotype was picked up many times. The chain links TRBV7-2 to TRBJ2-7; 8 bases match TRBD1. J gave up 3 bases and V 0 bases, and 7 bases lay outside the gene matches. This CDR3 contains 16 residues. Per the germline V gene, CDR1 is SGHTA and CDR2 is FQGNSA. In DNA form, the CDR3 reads TGTGCCAGCAGCTTAGCCATAAGACAGGGGAACTACGAGCAGTACTTC. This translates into CASSLAIRQGNYEQYF.

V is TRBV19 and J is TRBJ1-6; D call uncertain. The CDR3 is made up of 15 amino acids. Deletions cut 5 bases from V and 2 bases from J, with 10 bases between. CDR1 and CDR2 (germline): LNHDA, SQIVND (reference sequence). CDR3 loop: CASSLQGPYNSPLHF. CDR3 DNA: TGTGCCAGTAGTCTACAAGGGCCCTATAATTCACCCCTCCACTTT. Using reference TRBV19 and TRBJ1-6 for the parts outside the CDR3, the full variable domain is DGGITQSPKYLFRKEGQNVTLSCEQNLNHDAMYWYRQDPGQGLRLIYYSQIVNDFQKGDIAEGYSVSREKKESFPLTVTSAQKNPTAFYLCASSLQGPYNSPLHFGNGTRLTVT.

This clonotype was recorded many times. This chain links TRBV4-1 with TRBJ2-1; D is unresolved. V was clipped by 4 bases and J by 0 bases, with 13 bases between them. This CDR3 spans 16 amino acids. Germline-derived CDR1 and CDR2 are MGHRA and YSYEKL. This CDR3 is CASSLVETISYNEQFF. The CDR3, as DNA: TGCGCCAGCAGCCTGGTAGAAACGATCTCCTACAATGAGCAGTTCTTC.

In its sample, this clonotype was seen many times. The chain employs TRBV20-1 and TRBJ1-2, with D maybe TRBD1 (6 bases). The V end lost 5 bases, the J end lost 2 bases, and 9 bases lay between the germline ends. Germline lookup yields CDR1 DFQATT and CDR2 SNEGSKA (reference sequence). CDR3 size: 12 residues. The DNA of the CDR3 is TGCAGTGCTGTCACAGGGAACTATGGCTACACCTTC. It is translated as CSAVTGNYGYTF.

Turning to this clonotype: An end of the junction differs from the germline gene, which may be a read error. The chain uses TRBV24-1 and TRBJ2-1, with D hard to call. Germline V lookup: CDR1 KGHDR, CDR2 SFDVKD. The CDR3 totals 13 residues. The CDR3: CATSDYSFNEQFF. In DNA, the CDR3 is TGTGCCACCAGTGATTATTCCTTCAATGAGCAGTTCTTC.

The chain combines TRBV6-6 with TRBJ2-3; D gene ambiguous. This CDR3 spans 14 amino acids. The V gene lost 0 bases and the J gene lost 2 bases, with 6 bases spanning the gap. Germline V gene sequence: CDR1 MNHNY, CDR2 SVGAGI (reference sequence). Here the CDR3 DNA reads TGTGCCAGCAGTTACTCGGAGTTCACAGATACGCAGTATTTT. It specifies CASSYSEFTDTQYF.

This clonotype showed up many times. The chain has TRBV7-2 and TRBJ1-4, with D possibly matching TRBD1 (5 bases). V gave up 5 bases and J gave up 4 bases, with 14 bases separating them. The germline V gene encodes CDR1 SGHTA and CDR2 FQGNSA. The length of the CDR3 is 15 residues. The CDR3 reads CASSTGTGHNEKLFF. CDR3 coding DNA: TGTGCCAGCAGCACCGGGACGGGGCATAATGAAAAACTGTTTTTT.

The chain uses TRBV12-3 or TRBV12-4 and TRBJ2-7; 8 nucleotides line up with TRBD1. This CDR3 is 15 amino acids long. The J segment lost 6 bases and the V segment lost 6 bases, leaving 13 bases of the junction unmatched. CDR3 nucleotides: TGTGCCAGCAGCACCCAGGGGGCGATTACCCTCGAGCAGTACTTC. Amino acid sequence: CASSTQGAITLEQYF.